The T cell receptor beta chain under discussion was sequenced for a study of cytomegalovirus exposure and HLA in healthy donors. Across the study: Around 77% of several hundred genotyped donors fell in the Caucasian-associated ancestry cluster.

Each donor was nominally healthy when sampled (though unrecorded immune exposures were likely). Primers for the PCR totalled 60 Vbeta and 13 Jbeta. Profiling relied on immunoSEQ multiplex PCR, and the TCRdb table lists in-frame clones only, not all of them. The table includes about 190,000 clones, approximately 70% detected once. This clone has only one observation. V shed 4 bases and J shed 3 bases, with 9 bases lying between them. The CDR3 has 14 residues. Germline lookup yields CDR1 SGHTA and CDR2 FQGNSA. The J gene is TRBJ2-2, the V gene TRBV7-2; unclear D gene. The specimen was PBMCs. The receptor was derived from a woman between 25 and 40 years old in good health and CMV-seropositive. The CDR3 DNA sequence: TGTGCCAGCAGCTCTAGACCTGACACCGGGGAGCTGTTTTTT. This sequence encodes CASSSRPDTGELFF.